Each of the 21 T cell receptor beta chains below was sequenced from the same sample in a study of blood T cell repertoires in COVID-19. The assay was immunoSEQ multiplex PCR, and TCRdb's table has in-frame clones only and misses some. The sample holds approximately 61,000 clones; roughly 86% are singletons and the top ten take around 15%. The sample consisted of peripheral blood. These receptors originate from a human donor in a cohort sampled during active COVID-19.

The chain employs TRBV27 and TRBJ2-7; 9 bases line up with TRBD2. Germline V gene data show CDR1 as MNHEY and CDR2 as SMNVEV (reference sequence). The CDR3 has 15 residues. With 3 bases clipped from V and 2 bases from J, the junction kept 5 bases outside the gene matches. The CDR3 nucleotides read TGTGCCAGCAGTTTTGAAGCGGGAGGAACCTACGAGCAGTACTTC. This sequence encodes CASSFEAGGTYEQYF.

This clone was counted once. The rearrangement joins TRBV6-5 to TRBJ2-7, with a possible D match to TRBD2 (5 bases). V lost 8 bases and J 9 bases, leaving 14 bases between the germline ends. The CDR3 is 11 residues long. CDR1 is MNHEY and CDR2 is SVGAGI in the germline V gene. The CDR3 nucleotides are TGTGCCAGCGGGGTAGCGATCGGGCAGTACTTC. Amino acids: CASGVAIGQYF.

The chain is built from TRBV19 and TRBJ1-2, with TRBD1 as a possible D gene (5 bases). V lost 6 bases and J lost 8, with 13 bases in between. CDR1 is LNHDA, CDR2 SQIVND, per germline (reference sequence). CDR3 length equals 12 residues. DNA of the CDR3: TGTGCCAGTAGCCTGGGGGGAGAAGGCTACACCTTC. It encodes CASSLGGEGYTF.

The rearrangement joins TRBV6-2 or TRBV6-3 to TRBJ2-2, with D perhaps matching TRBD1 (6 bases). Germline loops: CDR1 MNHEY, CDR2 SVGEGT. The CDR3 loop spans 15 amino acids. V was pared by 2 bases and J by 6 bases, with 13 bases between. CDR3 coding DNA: TGTGCCAGCAGTTACCCCCAAACAGGGCCCGGGGAGCTGTTTTTT. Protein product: CASSYPQTGPGELFF.

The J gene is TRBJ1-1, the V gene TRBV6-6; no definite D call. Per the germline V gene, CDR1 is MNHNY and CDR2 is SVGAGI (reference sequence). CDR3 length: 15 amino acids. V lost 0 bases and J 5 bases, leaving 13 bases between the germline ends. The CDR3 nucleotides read TGTGCCAGCAGTTACTCGACCCGGGATTTGACTGAAGCTTTCTTT. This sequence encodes CASSYSTRDLTEAFF.

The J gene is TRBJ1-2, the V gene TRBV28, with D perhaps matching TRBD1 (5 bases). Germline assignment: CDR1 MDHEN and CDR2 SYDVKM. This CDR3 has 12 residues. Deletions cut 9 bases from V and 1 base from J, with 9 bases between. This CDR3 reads CASLRVNYGYTF. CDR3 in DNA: TGTGCCAGTCTCAGGGTTAACTATGGCTACACCTTC.

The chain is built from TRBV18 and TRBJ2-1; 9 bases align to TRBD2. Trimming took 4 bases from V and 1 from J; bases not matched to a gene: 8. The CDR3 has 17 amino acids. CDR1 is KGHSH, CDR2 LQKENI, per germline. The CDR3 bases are TGTGCCAGCTCACGCTTAGCGGGAGAAGGGTCCTACAATGAGCAGTTCTTC. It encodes CASSRLAGEGSYNEQFF.

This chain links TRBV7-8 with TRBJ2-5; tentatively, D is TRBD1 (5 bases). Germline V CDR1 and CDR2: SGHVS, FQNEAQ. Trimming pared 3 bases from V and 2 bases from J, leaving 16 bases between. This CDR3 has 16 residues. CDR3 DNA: TGTGCCAGCAGCTTGGGCAGGGTCCGAGTACAAGAGACCCAGTACTTC. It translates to CASSLGRVRVQETQYF.

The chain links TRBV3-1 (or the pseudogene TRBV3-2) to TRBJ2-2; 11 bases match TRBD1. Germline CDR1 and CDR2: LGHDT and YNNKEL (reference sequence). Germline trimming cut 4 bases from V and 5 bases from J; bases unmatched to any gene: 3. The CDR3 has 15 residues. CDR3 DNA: TGTGCCAGCAGCCGGGGGACAGGGGGAACCGGGGAGCTGTTTTTT. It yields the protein CASSRGTGGTGELFF.

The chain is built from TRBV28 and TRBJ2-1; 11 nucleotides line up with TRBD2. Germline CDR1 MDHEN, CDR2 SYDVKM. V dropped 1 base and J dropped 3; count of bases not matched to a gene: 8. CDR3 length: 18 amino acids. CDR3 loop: CASSLSILAGGNYNEQFF. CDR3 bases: TGTGCCAGCAGTTTATCGATCTTAGCGGGAGGGAACTACAATGAGCAGTTCTTC.

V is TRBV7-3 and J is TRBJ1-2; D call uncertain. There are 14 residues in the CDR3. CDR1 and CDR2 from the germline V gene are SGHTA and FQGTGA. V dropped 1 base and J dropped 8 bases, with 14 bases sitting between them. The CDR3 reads CASSLNPQAGGYTF. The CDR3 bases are TGTGCCAGCAGCTTAAATCCCCAGGCGGGAGGCTACACCTTC. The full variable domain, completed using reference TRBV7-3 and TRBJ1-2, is GAGVSQTPSNKVTEKGKYVELRCDPISGHTALYWYRQSLGQGPEFLIYFQGTGAADDSGLPNDRFFAVRPEGSVSTLKIQRTERGDSAVYLCASSLNPQAGGYTFGSGTRLTVV.

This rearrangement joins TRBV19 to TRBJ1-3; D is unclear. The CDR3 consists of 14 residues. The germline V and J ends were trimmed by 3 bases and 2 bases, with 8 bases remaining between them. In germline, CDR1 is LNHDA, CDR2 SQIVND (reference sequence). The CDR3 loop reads CASSIRTPGNTIYF. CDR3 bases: TGTGCCAGTAGTATTCGCACTCCTGGAAACACCATATATTTT.

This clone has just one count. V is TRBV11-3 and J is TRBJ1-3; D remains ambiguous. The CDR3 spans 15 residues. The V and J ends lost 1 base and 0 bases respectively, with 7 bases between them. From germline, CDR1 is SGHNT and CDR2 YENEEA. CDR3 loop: CASSLVRFSGNTIYF. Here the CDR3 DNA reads TGTGCCAGCAGCTTAGTACGGTTCTCTGGAAACACCATATATTTT.

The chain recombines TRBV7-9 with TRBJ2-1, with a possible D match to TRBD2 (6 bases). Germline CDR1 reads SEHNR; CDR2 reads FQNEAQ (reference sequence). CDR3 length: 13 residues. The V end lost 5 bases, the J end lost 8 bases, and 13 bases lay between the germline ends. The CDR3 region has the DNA TGTGCCAGCAGCCGGAGGGGTGTCGATGAGCAGTTCTTC. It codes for CASSRRGVDEQFF.

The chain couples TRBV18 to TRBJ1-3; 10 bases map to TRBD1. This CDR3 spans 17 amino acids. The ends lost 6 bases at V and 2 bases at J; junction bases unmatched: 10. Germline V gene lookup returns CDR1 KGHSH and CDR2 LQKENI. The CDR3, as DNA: TGTGCCAGCTCCTCACGACAGGGGGCCGGTGCTGGAAACACCATATATTTT. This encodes CASSSRQGAGAGNTIYF.

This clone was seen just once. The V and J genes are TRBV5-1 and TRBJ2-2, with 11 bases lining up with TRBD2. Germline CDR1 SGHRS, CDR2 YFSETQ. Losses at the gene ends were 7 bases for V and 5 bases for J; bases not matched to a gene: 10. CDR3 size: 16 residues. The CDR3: CASRTAGLAVTGELFF. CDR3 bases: TGCGCCAGCCGCACCGCGGGACTAGCGGTGACCGGGGAGCTGTTTTTT.

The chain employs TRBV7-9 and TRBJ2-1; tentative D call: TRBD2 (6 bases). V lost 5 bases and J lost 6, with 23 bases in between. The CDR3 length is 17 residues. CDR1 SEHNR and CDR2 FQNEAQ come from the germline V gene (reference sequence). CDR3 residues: CASSVRGSGLRGNEQFF. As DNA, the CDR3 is TGTGCCAGCAGCGTTAGAGGGAGCGGGCTAAGGGGCAATGAGCAGTTCTTC.

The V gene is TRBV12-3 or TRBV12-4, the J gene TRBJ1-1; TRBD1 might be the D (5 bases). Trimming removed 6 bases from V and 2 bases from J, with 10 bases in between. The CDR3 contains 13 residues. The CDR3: CASRPQANTEAFF. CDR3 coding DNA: TGTGCCAGCAGGCCACAGGCTAACACTGAAGCTTTCTTT.

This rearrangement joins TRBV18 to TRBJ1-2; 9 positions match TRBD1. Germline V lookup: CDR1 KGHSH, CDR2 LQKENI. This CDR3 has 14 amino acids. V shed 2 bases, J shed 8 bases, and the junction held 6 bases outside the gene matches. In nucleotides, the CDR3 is TGTGCCAGCTCACCAGTGGGACAGGGTAACGGCTACACCTTC. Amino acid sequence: CASSPVGQGNGYTF.

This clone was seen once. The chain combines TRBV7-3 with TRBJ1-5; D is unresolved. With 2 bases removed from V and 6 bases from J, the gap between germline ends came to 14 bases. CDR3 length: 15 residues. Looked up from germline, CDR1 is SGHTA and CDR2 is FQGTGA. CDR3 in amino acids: CASSLQCRGSQPQHF. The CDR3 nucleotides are TGTGCCAGCAGCTTACAGTGCCGAGGCAGTCAGCCCCAGCATTTT. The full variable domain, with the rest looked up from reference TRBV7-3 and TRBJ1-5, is GAGVSQTPSNKVTEKGKYVELRCDPISGHTALYWYRQSLGQGPEFLIYFQGTGAADDSGLPNDRFFAVRPEGSVSTLKIQRTERGDSAVYLCASSLQCRGSQPQHFGDGTRLSIL.

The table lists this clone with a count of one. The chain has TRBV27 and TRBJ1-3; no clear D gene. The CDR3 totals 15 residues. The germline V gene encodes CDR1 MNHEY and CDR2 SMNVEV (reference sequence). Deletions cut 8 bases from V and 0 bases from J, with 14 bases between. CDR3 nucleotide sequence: TGTGCCAGCGCGTCATTACGATCCTCTGGAAACACCATATATTTT. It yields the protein CASASLRSSGNTIYF.